The clone carrying this T cell receptor beta chain has more than one count but fewer than ten. This entry comes from a study of T cells in Graves' hyperthyroidism and ophthalmopathy. Amplified regions were TCR beta CDR3 sequences from RNA transcripts. TCR CDR3 underwent first-round RT-PCR with the HTBI primer set. TCRdb independently ran MiXCR on the multiplex PCR reads; one entry per CDR3 protein. Counted here are roughly 710,000 distinct CDR3 sequences, 35% occurring once; the ten biggest clones make up roughly 30%. Trimming cost V 3 bases and J 3 bases; bases outside gene matches: 5. Germline CDR1 reads DFQATT; CDR2 reads SNEGSKA (reference sequence). The CDR3 has 14 amino acids.

The specimen sequenced was blood. This rearrangement joins TRBV20-1 to TRBJ2-7; TRBD2 aligns across 10 bases. The clonotype was recovered from a woman aged 40-49 years with Graves' hyperthyroidism. The CDR3 region has the DNA TGCAGTGCTAGCCAGCGGGAGGGCGGCTACGAGCAGTACTTC. Protein: CSASQREGGYEQYF.